The next 17 T cell receptor beta chains were all read from a single sample in a study of somatic mutations in cytotoxic T cells in rheumatoid arthritis. Clones were read by immunoSEQ multiplex PCR, and TCRdb kept only the in-frame ones, dropping some. The sample carries more than 15,000 clones, approximately 79% recorded once. The sequenced sample consisted of CD8+ T cells sorted from blood. Source of these receptors: an adult with rheumatoid arthritis.

J is TRBJ2-1 and V is TRBV4-1; D is unresolved. CDR3 length: 16 residues. Trimming cost V 0 bases and J 5 bases, with 14 bases left between them. The germline V gene has CDR1 MGHRA and CDR2 YSYEKL. Written as DNA, the CDR3 is TGCGCCAGCAGCCAAGATTCCAGTTTAAACAACAATGAGCAGTTCTTC. Amino acids: CASSQDSSLNNNEQFF.

The chain joins TRBV27 to TRBJ2-3; 15 positions match TRBD2. The germline gives CDR1 MNHEY, CDR2 SMNVEV (reference sequence). The CDR3 loop spans 16 amino acids. With V trimmed by 4 bases and J by 1 base, 0 bases remained unmatched. The CDR3 DNA sequence: TGTGCCAGCAGTTGGACTAGCGGGAGGGGCACAGATACGCAGTATTTT. The encoded protein is CASSWTSGRGTDTQYF.

This clone was counted a few times. The chain carries TRBV27 and TRBJ1-1, with 8 bases lining up with TRBD1. Germline V lookup: CDR1 MNHEY, CDR2 SMNVEV (reference sequence). CDR3 length: 13 residues. Trimming took 5 bases from V and 4 from J; bases not matched to a gene: 3. Here the CDR3 reads CASSDRGGTEAFF. CDR3 DNA sequence: TGTGCCAGCAGTGACAGGGGCGGCACTGAAGCTTTCTTT.

The V and J genes are TRBV15 and TRBJ2-5; D unclear. The CDR3 extends over 14 amino acids. CDR1 LNHNV and CDR2 YYDKDF come from the germline V gene (reference sequence). V lost 5 bases and J lost 1, with 11 bases in between. The CDR3 DNA reads as TGTGCCACCAGCTCCTTAAAGTCCCAAGAGACCCAGTACTTC. It codes for CATSSLKSQETQYF.

The chain employs TRBV5-1 and TRBJ2-2; possible D gene TRBD2, 7 bases. V lost 5 bases and J 4 bases, leaving 12 bases between the germline ends. The CDR3 contains 14 residues. Germline CDR1 reads SGHRS; CDR2 reads YFSETQ. In nucleotides, the CDR3 is TGCGCCAGCAGGGCCGGGGGGCCCACCGGGGAGCTGTTTTTT. Its translation: CASRAGGPTGELFF.

This clone has more than one count but fewer than ten. This sequence joins TRBV25-1 and TRBJ2-2; tentative D call: TRBD1 (5 bases). The CDR3 is 16 residues long. CDR1 and CDR2 (germline): MGHDK, SYGVNS. Trimming shortened V by 4 bases and J by 6 bases, and 18 bases separated the two germline ends. CDR3 in DNA: TGTGCCAGCAGTGCTCCAGGGCGGATTACCCCCGGGGAGCTGTTTTTT. It codes for CASSAPGRITPGELFF.

V gene TRBV4-1 combines with J gene TRBJ2-5; D remains ambiguous. The V end was cut by 1 base, the J end by 5 bases, with 8 bases between. CDR3 length: 13 amino acids. CDR1 MGHRA and CDR2 YSYEKL come from the germline V gene. CDR3 sequence: CASSQVFLETQYF. The CDR3 bases are TGCGCCAGCAGCCAAGTATTCCTGGAGACCCAGTACTTC.

This chain links TRBV4-3 with TRBJ2-7; 7 nucleotides match TRBD2. Germline values: CDR1 LGHNA, CDR2 YSLEER. This CDR3 is 14 amino acids long. V trimming: 3 bases; J trimming: 3 bases; junction bases outside the gene matches: 5. CDR3 DNA: TGCGCCAGCAGCCAGTCTAGCGGCCACTACGAGCAGTACTTC. This encodes CASSQSSGHYEQYF.

This chain connects TRBV28 to TRBJ2-5, with 7 bases fitting TRBD1. Unmatched junction bases numbered 7, after V lost 5 bases and J lost 1 base. The CDR3 covers 15 residues. CDR1 MDHEN and CDR2 SYDVKM come from the germline V gene. The CDR3 is CASSTRQGPQETQYF. The CDR3 region has the DNA TGTGCCAGCAGTACCCGACAGGGACCCCAAGAGACCCAGTACTTC. The variable domain in full, with the rest retrieved from reference TRBV28 and TRBJ2-5, is DVKVTQSSRYLVKRTGEKVFLECVQDMDHENMFWYRQDPGLGLRLIYFSYDVKMKEKGDIPEGYSVSREKKERFSLILESASTNQTSMYLCASSTRQGPQETQYFGPGTRLLVL.

The sample holds a few counts of this clone. The chain has TRBV6-1 and TRBJ2-1; no clear D gene. This CDR3 region has 12 residues. The germline V and J ends were trimmed by 10 bases and 2 bases, with 9 bases remaining between them. Germline values: CDR1 MNHNS, CDR2 SASEGT. Here the CDR3 reads CATIDTYNEQFF. The CDR3 coding sequence is TGTGCCACCATTGACACCTACAATGAGCAGTTCTTC.

CDR3 coding DNA: TGTGCCAGCAGCACCAATAGCGGGAGGTCGGTATATGAGCAGTTCTTC. Translation gives CASSTNSGRSVYEQFF. V and J are TRBV11-3 and TRBJ2-1; 10 bases line up with TRBD2. The CDR3 extends over 16 amino acids. Germline trimming cut 5 bases from V and 8 bases from J; bases unmatched to any gene: 12. Looked up from germline, CDR1 is SGHNT and CDR2 is YENEEA. Full variable domain (missing parts from reference TRBV11-3 and TRBJ2-1): EAGVVQSPRYKIIEKKQPVAFWCNPISGHNTLYWYLQNLGQGPELLIRYENEEAVDDSQLPKDRFSAERLKGVDSTLKIQPAELGDSAVYLCASSTNSGRSVYEQFFGPGTRLTVL.

This clone was seen only once. This chain joins TRBV5-6 and TRBJ2-5; 10 positions match TRBD2. J was trimmed by 5 bases and V by 4 bases; bases with no gene match: 8. Germline CDR1 reads SGHDT; CDR2 reads YYEEEE. This CDR3 comprises 15 residues. The CDR3 DNA sequence: TGTGCCAGCAGCCCCACTAGCGGGAAAGGGGAGACCCAGTACTTC. Translation: CASSPTSGKGETQYF.

This chain uses TRBV7-9 with TRBJ1-4; D perhaps matches TRBD1 (6 bases). In germline, CDR1 is SEHNR, CDR2 FQNEAQ (reference sequence). With 8 bases removed from V and 4 bases from J, the gap between germline ends came to 20 bases. There are 16 residues in the CDR3. CDR3 loop: CASGGPAGSFNEKLFF. Written as DNA, the CDR3 is TGTGCCAGCGGGGGGCCGGCGGGGTCCTTTAATGAAAAACTGTTTTTT.

The chain is built from TRBV4-2 and TRBJ2-3; 7 bases line up with TRBD1. The CDR3 has 17 amino acids. V was pared by 2 bases and J by 0 bases, with 8 bases of the junction left unmatched. The germline V gene has CDR1 LGHNA and CDR2 YNFKEQ. This CDR3 is CASSQWQGVGSTDTQYF. The CDR3 DNA is TGTGCCAGCAGCCAATGGCAGGGGGTGGGTAGCACAGATACGCAGTATTTT.

The V gene is TRBV6-6, the J gene TRBJ1-2; D not resolved. The CDR3 covers 16 residues. Per germline, CDR1 MNHNY and CDR2 SVGAGI (reference sequence). Between the trimmed V and J ends, which lost 10 bases and 8 bases, there was a span of 29 bases. This CDR3 reads CATAFRLAQEEEGYTF. The CDR3, as DNA: TGTGCCACCGCTTTCAGGTTGGCTCAGGAGGAAGAGGGCTACACCTTC.

V and J are TRBV6-5 and TRBJ2-7, with a possible D match to TRBD2 (6 bases). The CDR3 totals 15 residues. V was shortened by 2 bases and J by 1 base, with 12 bases between the two germline ends. CDR1 is MNHEY and CDR2 is SVGAGI in the germline V gene. CDR3 coding DNA: TGTGCCAGCAGTTACAGCGGCGGGGAGTCCTACGAGCAGTACTTC. Residues: CASSYSGGESYEQYF.

Here the CDR3 reads CSVEDLLAGPNEQFF. The DNA of the CDR3 is TGCAGCGTTGAAGATCTTTTAGCGGGGCCTAATGAGCAGTTCTTC. The chain couples TRBV29-1 to TRBJ2-1; 8 bases line up with TRBD2. The germline V gene has CDR1 SQVTM and CDR2 ANQGSEA. There are 15 residues in the CDR3. J lost 7 bases, V lost 0 bases, and 8 bases had no gene match.